The 21 T cell receptor beta chains below all came from one sample that was sequenced in a study of cytomegalovirus exposure and HLA in healthy donors. The PCR made use of 60 Vbeta and 13 Jbeta primers. Assay: immunoSEQ multiplex PCR; the TCRdb copy retains only in-frame clones and omits some. The sample holds about 200,000 clones, just over 75% seen once. Material for sequencing was PBMCs. Source of these receptors: a man younger than 40 in good health and CMV-seronegative.

The V and J genes are TRBV5-1 and TRBJ2-7; TRBD1 matches at 8 bases. Germline V gives CDR1 SGHRS, CDR2 YFSETQ. Losses at the gene ends were 4 bases for V and 7 bases for J; bases not matched to a gene: 10. The CDR3 runs to 14 residues. The chain's CDR3 is CASSTGQALREQYF. CDR3 DNA: TGCGCCAGCAGCACGGGACAGGCCTTGCGAGAGCAGTACTTC.

The chain couples TRBV10-3 to TRBJ1-1, with D maybe TRBD1 (5 bases). CDR1 and CDR2 (germline): ENHRY, SYGVKD. The CDR3 is 17 amino acids. V was trimmed by 2 bases and J by 1 base, leaving 17 bases between them. CDR3 in DNA: TGTGCCATCAGTGAGAAAATATGGGGGGGGGAGAACACTGAAGCTTTCTTT. As protein: CAISEKIWGGENTEAFF.

This clone was counted a single time. The chain recombines TRBV30 with TRBJ2-7, with 7 bases aligning to TRBD1. Germline V gene sequence: CDR1 GTSNPN, CDR2 SVGIG (reference sequence). V shed 5 bases and J 6 bases; nucleotides not matched to a gene: 4. The CDR3 extends over 11 amino acids. CDR3 protein: CAWGDSFEQYF. The CDR3 DNA reads as TGTGCCTGGGGGGACAGTTTCGAGCAGTACTTC.

This chain links TRBV30 with TRBJ1-1; D possibly corresponds to TRBD1 (6 bases). Per the germline V gene, CDR1 is GTSNPN and CDR2 is SVGIG (reference sequence). Trimming took 5 bases from V and 2 from J, leaving 15 bases between them. The CDR3 is 14 amino acids. The chain's CDR3 is CAWEQTGANTEAFF. For the CDR3, the DNA is TGTGCCTGGGAACAGACAGGAGCCAACACTGAAGCTTTCTTT. Full variable domain (remainder filled in from reference TRBV30 and TRBJ1-1): SQTIHQWPATLVQPVGSPLSLECTVEGTSNPNLYWYRQAAGRGLQLLFYSVGIGQISSEVPQNLSASRPQDRQFILSSKKLLLSDSGFYLCAWEQTGANTEAFFGQGTRLTVV.

This chain joins TRBV29-1 and TRBJ2-1; TRBD2 matches 8 bases. Trimming at V came to 3 bases and at J to 3 bases, leaving 13 bases not matched to a gene. The CDR3 is 17 amino acids. Germline CDR1 is SQVTM and CDR2 is ANQGSEA. The CDR3 DNA reads as TGCAGCGTTGAGGGGCCCGGCCAGCGGGAGTTCTACAATGAGCAGTTCTTC. Translation: CSVEGPGQREFYNEQFF.

V gene TRBV19 combines with J gene TRBJ1-5; TRBD1 matches at 8 bases. The V gene end was trimmed by 4 bases and the J gene end by 3 bases; junction bases not matched to a gene: 8. The CDR3 runs to 16 residues. CDR1 and CDR2 from the germline V gene are LNHDA and SQIVND (reference sequence). The CDR3 is CASSNRAGGFNQPQHF. Written as DNA, the CDR3 is TGTGCCAGTAGTAATCGCGCAGGGGGCTTCAATCAGCCCCAGCATTTT.

The V call is TRBV2, the J call TRBJ2-1; a possible D gene is TRBD2 (6 bases). The CDR3 runs to 14 residues. The germline V gene has CDR1 SNHLY and CDR2 FYNNEI. V was clipped by 0 bases and J by 9 bases, with 12 bases between them. The CDR3 reads CASSEALGGFEQFF. DNA for the CDR3: TGTGCCAGCAGTGAAGCGCTTGGAGGGTTTGAGCAGTTCTTC.

This clone was observed a handful of times. The rearrangement uses TRBV7-9 and TRBJ2-1, with 12 bases that match TRBD1. The CDR3 extends over 16 amino acids. The germline CDR1 and CDR2 sequences are SEHNR and FQNEAQ (reference sequence). Trimming at V came to 5 bases and at J to 5 bases, leaving 7 bases not matched to a gene. Here the CDR3 reads CASSHRDRGQDNEQFF. CDR3 coding DNA: TGTGCCAGCAGCCACCGGGACAGGGGGCAAGACAATGAGCAGTTCTTC.

The V call is TRBV28, the J call TRBJ2-5; 7 bases align to TRBD2. V gave up 2 bases and J gave up 4 bases; unmatched junction bases: 7. Germline-derived CDR1 and CDR2 are MDHEN and SYDVKM. This CDR3 has 15 residues. This CDR3 reads CASSLGGVAGETQYF. DNA of the CDR3: TGTGCCAGCAGTTTAGGAGGGGTAGCGGGAGAGACCCAGTACTTC. Complete variable domain (other parts from reference TRBV28 and TRBJ2-5): DVKVTQSSRYLVKRTGEKVFLECVQDMDHENMFWYRQDPGLGLRLIYFSYDVKMKEKGDIPEGYSVSREKKERFSLILESASTNQTSMYLCASSLGGVAGETQYFGPGTRLLVL.

The chain employs TRBV5-1 and TRBJ2-1; 14 positions agree with TRBD2. The CDR3 contains 16 residues. V was clipped by 3 bases and J by 9 bases; unmatched bases: 8. Looked up from germline, CDR1 is SGHRS and CDR2 is YFSETQ. CDR3 DNA: TGCGCCAGCAGCTCTCCGGGACTAGCGGGAGTGAGTGAGCAGTTCTTC. This codes for CASSSPGLAGVSEQFF.

This clone has a single count. This chain connects TRBV4-1 to TRBJ2-2, with 10 bases identical to TRBD2. This CDR3 is 15 amino acids long. Germline CDR1 and CDR2: MGHRA and YSYEKL. Trimming took 1 base from V and 6 from J; bases not matched to a gene: 2. The CDR3 DNA reads as TGCGCCAGCAGCCAAGCTAGCGGGAGCGCCGGGGAGCTGTTTTTT. Translation: CASSQASGSAGELFF.

This clone came up once. CDR3 sequence: CASSPNQNTEAFF. CDR3 nucleotides: TGTGCCAGCAGCCCCAATCAGAACACTGAAGCTTTCTTT. The chain employs TRBV9 and TRBJ1-1; no reliable D call. CDR1 is SGDLS, CDR2 YYNGEE, per germline. CDR3 size: 13 residues. V was trimmed by 4 bases and J by 1 base, leaving 8 bases between them.

The chain has TRBV27 and TRBJ2-1; 7 bases match TRBD1. Germline V gene data show CDR1 as MNHEY and CDR2 as SMNVEV (reference sequence). With 4 bases clipped from V and 8 bases from J, the junction kept 17 bases outside the gene matches. CDR3 size: 17 residues. CDR3 bases: TGTGCCAGCAGTTCTACTAAGGGGGCCTGGAGAGGTCATGAGCAGTTCTTC. Translation: CASSSTKGAWRGHEQFF.

The V and J genes are TRBV6-5 and TRBJ2-5, with TRBD2 as a possible D gene (7 bases). Trimming cost V 6 bases and J 6 bases, with 17 bases left between them. Germline V gene lookup returns CDR1 MNHEY and CDR2 SVGAGI. The CDR3 is 14 residues long. For the CDR3, the DNA is TGTGCCAGCAGCCCTACGGGGGGCGTGCAGACCCAGTACTTC. Protein: CASSPTGGVQTQYF.

This clone was seen once. The CDR3 carries no conserved terminal phenylalanine or tryptophan, so it likely arises from a read error. The chain combines TRBV7-6 with TRBJ1-1, with D uncertain. Germline CDR1 is SGHVS and CDR2 is FNYEAQ. This CDR3 has 14 amino acids. V was cut by 1 base and J by 6 bases, with 12 bases left in between. The DNA for the CDR3 is TGTGCCAGCAGCTTAGGCCGGCCGGGTTCTGAAGCTTTCCTT. Translation gives CASSLGRPGSEAFL.

The chain is built from TRBV6-1 and TRBJ2-7; no clear D. The CDR3 spans 12 residues. Trimming took off 2 bases at V and 5 bases at J, with 7 bases between the two ends. Looked up from germline, CDR1 is MNHNS and CDR2 is SASEGT. CDR3 residues: CASSESGNEQYF. For the CDR3, the DNA is TGTGCCAGCAGTGAATCGGGTAACGAGCAGTACTTC.

This clone has a handful of counts. The chain employs TRBV6-5 and TRBJ2-7, with TRBD2 matching over 12 bases. Germline V gives CDR1 MNHEY, CDR2 SVGAGI. The CDR3 length is 15 residues. V gave up 6 bases and J gave up 0 bases; unmatched junction bases: 3. CDR3 sequence: CASRASGRASYEQYF. The DNA of the CDR3 is TGTGCCAGCAGGGCTAGCGGGAGGGCCTCCTACGAGCAGTACTTC.

The table lists this clone with a count of one. The genes are TRBV18 and TRBJ1-1; D remains ambiguous. Germline CDR1 and CDR2: KGHSH and LQKENI. This CDR3 region has 12 residues. Trimming stripped 11 bases from V and 0 bases from J, with 10 bases between. The chain's CDR3 is CAVRDMNTEAFF. CDR3 DNA sequence: TGTGCCGTGCGGGATATGAACACTGAAGCTTTCTTT.

The V call is TRBV13, the J call TRBJ2-2, with TRBD2 identical over 12 bases. CDR1 is PRHDT and CDR2 is FYEKMQ in the germline V gene (reference sequence). V shed 6 bases and J 7 bases; nucleotides not matched to a gene: 12. There are 17 residues in the CDR3. The CDR3 nucleotides are TGTGCCAGCAGGTGGACTAGCGGGAAATTGGGTGACGGGGAGCTGTTTTTT. Protein sequence: CASRWTSGKLGDGELFF.

The chain links TRBV9 to TRBJ2-3; 8 bases align to TRBD2. J gave up 1 base and V 0 bases, and 1 base lay outside the gene matches. The length of the CDR3 is 15 residues. Germline CDR1 reads SGDLS; CDR2 reads YYNGEE. CDR3: CASSVETSGTDTQYF. The CDR3 DNA reads TGTGCCAGCAGCGTAGAGACTAGCGGCACAGATACGCAGTATTTT.

V is TRBV4-1 and J is TRBJ2-1; 12 bases are shared with TRBD2. Germline CDR1 reads MGHRA; CDR2 reads YSYEKL. V was pared by 3 bases and J by 7 bases, with 7 bases of the junction left unmatched. CDR3 length: 16 residues. The CDR3 nucleotides read TGCGCCAGCAGCCACAGACTAGCGGGAGAGCGTAATGAGCAGTTCTTC. Its translation is CASSHRLAGERNEQFF.